The 20 T cell receptor beta chains below come from one sample, sequenced in a study of T cell repertoires in cytomegalovirus infection. Via MiXCR, TCRdb re-called the reads, giving one row per CDR3 protein. The sample shows just under 550,000 distinct CDR3 sequences, approximately 26% of them seen only once. Sequenced material: PBMCs. These receptors originate from a human donor in good health (CMV status not recorded). Some clones in this sample may be carry-over from other donors' samples.

Concerning this clonotype itself: A much larger clone sits a single nucleotide away, making a read error possible. The V call is TRBV6-2 or TRBV6-3, the J call TRBJ1-1; 8 bases fit TRBD1. After removal of 6 bases from V and 5 bases from J, the junction contained 5 bases not matched to a gene. The CDR3 is 13 residues long. Germline CDR1 is MNHEY and CDR2 is SVGEGT. CDR3 sequence reads: CASSWTGKTEAFF. CDR3 bases: TGTGCCAGCAGCTGGACAGGGAAAACTGAAGCTTTCTTT.

The sample holds many counts of this clonotype. The chain carries TRBV7-8 and TRBJ2-3; 13 bases are shared with TRBD2. Germline values: CDR1 SGHVS, CDR2 FQNEAQ. Trimming at V came to 1 base and at J to 5 bases, leaving 9 bases not matched to a gene. This CDR3 contains 18 residues. The CDR3 region has the DNA TGTGCCAGCAGCTTAGTCACCGGGACTAGCGGGATCCGAGATACGCAGTATTTT. Translating it yields CASSLVTGTSGIRDTQYF.

Ten or more counts support this clonotype. The rearrangement joins TRBV4-3 to TRBJ2-3; no clear D. CDR3 length: 15 residues. V was clipped by 2 bases and J by 1 base, with 10 bases between them. Germline V gives CDR1 LGHNA, CDR2 YSLEER. In DNA, the CDR3 is TGCGCCAGCAGCCAAACCCTAACGGGCACAGATACGCAGTATTTT. Its protein product is CASSQTLTGTDTQYF.

This chain connects TRBV6-1 to TRBJ2-1, with a possible D match to TRBD1 (5 bases). The CDR3 loop spans 14 amino acids. Between the trimmed V and J ends, which lost 2 bases and 8 bases, there was a span of 13 bases. CDR1 and CDR2 (germline): MNHNS, SASEGT. CDR3 DNA: TGTGCCAGCAGTGAATTCGACAGCCGCCATGAGCAGTTCTTC. Amino acid sequence: CASSEFDSRHEQFF.

This clonotype showed up many times. The rearrangement joins TRBV7-9 to TRBJ1-4; 8 bases map to TRBD1. The V segment lost 5 bases and the J segment 6 bases; nucleotides outside the gene matches: 11. Germline V lookup: CDR1 SEHNR, CDR2 FQNEAQ (reference sequence). The CDR3 consists of 16 residues. The CDR3 DNA reads as TGTGCCAGCAGCCCCATCAGGGGGCTAGGGGATGAAAAACTGTTTTTT. It specifies CASSPIRGLGDEKLFF.

V is TRBV7-9 and J is TRBJ1-5, with D tentatively TRBD1 (5 bases). This CDR3 is 13 amino acids long. Looked up from germline, CDR1 is SEHNR and CDR2 is FQNEAQ (reference sequence). V lost 5 bases to trimming and J lost 6 bases, with 11 bases between them. CDR3 nucleotides: TGTGCCAGCAGCCCCGGGACCGGTCAGCCCCAGCATTTT. Protein: CASSPGTGQPQHF.

There are many counts of this clonotype. This chain links TRBV10-2 with TRBJ2-7; possibly TRBD2 for D (5 bases). Germline CDR1 is WSHSY and CDR2 is SAAADI. V was trimmed by 6 bases and J by 2 bases, leaving 11 bases between them. CDR3 length: 13 amino acids. The CDR3 is CASREEGTYEQYV. CDR3 coding DNA: TGCGCCAGCAGGGAGGAAGGGACCTACGAGCAGTACGTC.

This clonotype was seen many times. The chain carries TRBV7-2 and TRBJ1-2; a weak D match, TRBD1 (6 bases). The CDR3 covers 14 residues. The germline gives CDR1 SGHTA, CDR2 FQGNSA. V gave up 5 bases and J gave up 2 bases, with 12 bases separating them. The CDR3 coding sequence is TGTGCCAGCAGCAGGGGGGACCAAAACTATGGCTACACCTTC. This translates into CASSRGDQNYGYTF. The full variable domain, with the rest looked up from reference TRBV7-2 and TRBJ1-2, is GAGVSQSPSNKVTEKGKDVELRCDPISGHTALYWYRQSLGQGLEFLIYFQGNSAPDKSGLPSDRFSAERTGGSVSTLTIQRTQQEDSAVYLCASSRGDQNYGYTFGSGTRLTVV.

This clonotype was detected a few times. The rearrangement uses TRBV25-1 and TRBJ1-5, with 10 bases identical to TRBD1. V lost 3 bases to trimming and J lost 7 bases; unmatched junction nucleotides: 9. Germline CDR1 MGHDK, CDR2 SYGVNS. There are 16 residues in the CDR3. The CDR3, as DNA: TGTGCCAGCAGTGAGGGGGGACAGGGGATGTGGCAGCCCCAGCATTTT. As protein: CASSEGGQGMWQPQHF.

V is TRBV19 and J is TRBJ1-2; unclear D gene. Germline V gene data show CDR1 as LNHDA and CDR2 as SQIVND (reference sequence). V was cut by 3 bases and J by 8 bases, with 13 bases left in between. This CDR3 is 13 amino acids long. The CDR3 nucleotides are TGTGCCAGTAGTATGGACGGACCTCGGGGCTACACCTTC. This gives the protein CASSMDGPRGYTF.

This clonotype was seen many times. DNA for the CDR3: TGTGCCAGCAGCCCCCTTACCTCTGGAAACACCATATATTTT. Residues: CASSPLTSGNTIYF. The chain uses TRBV7-9 and TRBJ1-3, with no clear D. Germline V gene lookup returns CDR1 SEHNR and CDR2 FQNEAQ (reference sequence). This CDR3 has 14 amino acids. Trimming took 5 bases from V and 0 from J, leaving 8 bases between them. Combining the CDR3 with reference TRBV7-9 and TRBJ1-3 gives the whole variable domain DTGVSQNPRHKITKRGQNVTFRCDPISEHNRLYWYRQTLGQGPEFLTYFQNEAQLEKSRLLSDRFSAERPKGSFSTLEIQRTEQGDSAMYLCASSPLTSGNTIYFGEGSWLTVV.

V usage is TRBV7-9 and J usage is TRBJ1-6, with a tentative D call TRBD1 (6 bases). The CDR3 has 14 amino acids. The ends were cut back, 2 bases at V and 8 bases at J, with 10 bases in the middle. CDR1 and CDR2 from the germline V gene are SEHNR and FQNEAQ (reference sequence). This CDR3 reads CASSLSRGDSPLHF. The CDR3 DNA reads as TGTGCCAGCAGCTTATCCAGGGGAGATTCACCCCTCCACTTT.

The genes are TRBV20-1 and TRBJ2-3; 9 bases are shared with TRBD2. In germline, CDR1 is DFQATT, CDR2 SNEGSKA (reference sequence). Trimming removed 2 bases from V and 3 bases from J; junction bases left unmatched: 15. The CDR3 length is 18 residues. CDR3 sequence: CSARPRLGLAGWTDTQYF. The CDR3, as DNA: TGCAGTGCTAGACCAAGATTGGGGCTAGCGGGATGGACAGATACGCAGTATTTT.

This rearrangement joins TRBV28 to TRBJ1-1; D is possibly TRBD1 (5 bases). V dropped 3 bases and J dropped 10 bases, with 18 bases sitting between them. The CDR3 covers 14 residues. The germline V gene has CDR1 MDHEN and CDR2 SYDVKM. The CDR3 DNA reads TGTGCCAGCAGTTTTGGCTCGGGGGTTATGAGAGCTTTCTTT. It yields the protein CASSFGSGVMRAFF.

The chain couples TRBV6-2 or TRBV6-3 to TRBJ1-2; D remains unclear. The CDR3 consists of 14 residues. Deletions cut 4 bases from V and 8 bases from J, with 17 bases between. CDR1 is MNHEY and CDR2 is SVGEGT in the germline V gene. CDR3: CASSFIAGVRGYTF. As DNA, the CDR3 is TGTGCCAGCAGTTTCATAGCGGGAGTAAGGGGCTACACCTTC.

This clonotype showed up just once. The chain joins TRBV10-2 to TRBJ2-3; possible D gene TRBD2, 6 bases. The germline gives CDR1 WSHSY, CDR2 SAAADI. With 6 bases removed from V and 9 bases from J, the gap between germline ends came to 13 bases. There are 12 residues in the CDR3. As DNA, the CDR3 is TGCGCCAGCAGAGATAGCGGTCGGACGCAGTATTTT. Amino acid sequence: CASRDSGRTQYF.

This clonotype was found a few times. The rearrangement links TRBV11-2 to TRBJ2-5, with D uncertain. This CDR3 region has 16 residues. Germline CDR1 and CDR2: SGHAT and FQNNGV. Trimming cost V 1 base and J 2 bases, with 14 bases left between them. The CDR3 DNA follows: TGTGCCAGCAGCTTAGGGGTGTCCGTCAAGCAAGAGACCCAGTACTTC. Amino acid sequence: CASSLGVSVKQETQYF.

The V gene is TRBV20-1, the J gene TRBJ1-2; D uncertain. The CDR3 extends over 14 amino acids. Trimming left V 3 bases short and J 5 bases short, with 16 bases between. Germline V lookup: CDR1 DFQATT, CDR2 SNEGSKA (reference sequence). The CDR3 reads CSARTYGFRYGYTF. The CDR3 coding sequence is TGCAGTGCTAGGACCTACGGCTTTAGGTATGGCTACACCTTC.

This clonotype was counted ten times or more. The rearrangement uses TRBV7-9 and TRBJ1-2; D remains unclear. Germline CDR1 SEHNR, CDR2 FQNEAQ (reference sequence). V was pared by 3 bases and J by 4 bases, with 12 bases between. The CDR3 length is 14 residues. The CDR3 protein is CASSFRQAIYGYTF. The CDR3 coding sequence is TGTGCCAGCAGCTTTCGGCAGGCGATCTATGGCTACACCTTC.

This clonotype was observed a handful of times. Here the CDR3 reads CASSMGGALQETQYF. As DNA, the CDR3 is TGTGCCAGTAGTATGGGAGGGGCCCTCCAAGAGACCCAGTACTTC. This sequence joins TRBV19 and TRBJ2-5; 7 bases are a match to TRBD2. V was pared by 3 bases and J by 1 base, with 5 bases of the junction left unmatched. Germline-derived CDR1 and CDR2 are LNHDA and SQIVND (reference sequence). This CDR3 comprises 15 residues.